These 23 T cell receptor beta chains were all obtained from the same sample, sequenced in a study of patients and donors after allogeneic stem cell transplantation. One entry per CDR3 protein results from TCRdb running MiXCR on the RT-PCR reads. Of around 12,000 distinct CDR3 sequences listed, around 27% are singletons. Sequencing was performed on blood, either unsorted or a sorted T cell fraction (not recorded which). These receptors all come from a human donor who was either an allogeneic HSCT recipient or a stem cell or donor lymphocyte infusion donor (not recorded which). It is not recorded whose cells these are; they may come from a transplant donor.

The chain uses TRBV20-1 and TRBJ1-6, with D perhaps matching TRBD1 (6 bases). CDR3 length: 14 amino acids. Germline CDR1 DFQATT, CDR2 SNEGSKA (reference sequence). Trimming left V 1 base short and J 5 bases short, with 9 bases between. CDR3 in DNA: TGCAGTGCTAGAGCCGGGACAAATAATTCACCCCTCCACTTT. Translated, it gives CSARAGTNNSPLHF.

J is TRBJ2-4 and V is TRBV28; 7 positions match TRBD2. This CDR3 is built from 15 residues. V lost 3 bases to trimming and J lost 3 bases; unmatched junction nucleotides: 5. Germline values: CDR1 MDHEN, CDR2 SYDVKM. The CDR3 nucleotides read TGTGCCAGCAGTTTGGCGGGAGTAGTCAAAAACATTCAGTACTTC. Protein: CASSLAGVVKNIQYF.

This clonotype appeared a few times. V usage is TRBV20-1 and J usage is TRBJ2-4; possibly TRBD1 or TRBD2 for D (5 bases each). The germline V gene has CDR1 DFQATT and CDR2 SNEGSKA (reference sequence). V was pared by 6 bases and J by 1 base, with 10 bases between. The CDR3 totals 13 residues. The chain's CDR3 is CSAPRGAKNIQYF. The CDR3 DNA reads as TGCAGTGCCCCCCGGGGCGCCAAAAACATTCAGTACTTC.

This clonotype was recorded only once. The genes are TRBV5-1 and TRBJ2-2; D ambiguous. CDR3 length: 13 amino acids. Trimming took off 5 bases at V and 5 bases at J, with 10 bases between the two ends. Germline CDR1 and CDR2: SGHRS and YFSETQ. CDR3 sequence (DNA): TGCGCCAGCAGTCCACGGTGGACCGGGGAGCTGTTTTTT. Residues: CASSPRWTGELFF. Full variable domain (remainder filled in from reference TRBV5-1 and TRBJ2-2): KAGVTQTPRYLIKTRGQQVTLSCSPISGHRSVSWYQQTPGQGLQFLFEYFSETQRNKGNFPGRFSGRQFSNSRSEMNVSTLELGDSALYLCASSPRWTGELFFGEGSRLTVL.

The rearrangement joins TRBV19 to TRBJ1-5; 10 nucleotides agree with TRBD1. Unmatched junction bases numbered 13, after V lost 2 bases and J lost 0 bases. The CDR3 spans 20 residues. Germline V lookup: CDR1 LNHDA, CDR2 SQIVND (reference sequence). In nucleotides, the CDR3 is TGTGCCAGTAGTATAACCCCGACAGGGGGCGCGAGAAGTAGCAATCAGCCCCAGCATTTT. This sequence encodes CASSITPTGGARSSNQPQHF.

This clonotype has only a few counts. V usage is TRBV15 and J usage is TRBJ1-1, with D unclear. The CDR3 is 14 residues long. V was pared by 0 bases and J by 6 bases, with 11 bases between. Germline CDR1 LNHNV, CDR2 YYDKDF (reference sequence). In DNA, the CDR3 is TGTGCCACCAGCAGAGATTTAGTACAGTCTGAAGCTTTCTTT. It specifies CATSRDLVQSEAFF.

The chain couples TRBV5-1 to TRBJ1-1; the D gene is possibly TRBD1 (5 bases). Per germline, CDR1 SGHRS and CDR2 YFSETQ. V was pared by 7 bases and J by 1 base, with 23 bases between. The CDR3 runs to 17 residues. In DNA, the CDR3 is TGCGCCAGCTTCCCCCGGGACGGCGCGGGGAGGAACACTGAAGCTTTCTTT. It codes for CASFPRDGAGRNTEAFF. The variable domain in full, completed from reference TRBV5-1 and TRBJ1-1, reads KAGVTQTPRYLIKTRGQQVTLSCSPISGHRSVSWYQQTPGQGLQFLFEYFSETQRNKGNFPGRFSGRQFSNSRSEMNVSTLELGDSALYLCASFPRDGAGRNTEAFFGQGTRLTVV.

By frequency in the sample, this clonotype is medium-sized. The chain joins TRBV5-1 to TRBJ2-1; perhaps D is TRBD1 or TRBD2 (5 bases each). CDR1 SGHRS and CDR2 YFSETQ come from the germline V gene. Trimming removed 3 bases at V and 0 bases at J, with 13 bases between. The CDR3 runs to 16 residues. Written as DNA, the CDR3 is TGCGCCAGCAGCTCCGGGACCACCCCCTCCTACAATGAGCAGTTCTTC. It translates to CASSSGTTPSYNEQFF.

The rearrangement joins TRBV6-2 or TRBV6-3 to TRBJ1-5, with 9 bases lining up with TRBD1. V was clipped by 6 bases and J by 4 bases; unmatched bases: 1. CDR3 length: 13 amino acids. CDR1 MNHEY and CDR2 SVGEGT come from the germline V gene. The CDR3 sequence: CASRGQGNQPQHF. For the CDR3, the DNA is TGTGCCAGCAGAGGACAGGGGAATCAGCCCCAGCATTTT.

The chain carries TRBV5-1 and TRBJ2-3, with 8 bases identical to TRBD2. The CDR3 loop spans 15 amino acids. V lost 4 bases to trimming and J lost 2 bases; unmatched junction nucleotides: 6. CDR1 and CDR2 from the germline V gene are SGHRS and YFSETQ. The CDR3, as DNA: TGCGCCAGCAGCGACAGCGGGAGCCACACAGATACGCAGTATTTT. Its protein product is CASSDSGSHTDTQYF.

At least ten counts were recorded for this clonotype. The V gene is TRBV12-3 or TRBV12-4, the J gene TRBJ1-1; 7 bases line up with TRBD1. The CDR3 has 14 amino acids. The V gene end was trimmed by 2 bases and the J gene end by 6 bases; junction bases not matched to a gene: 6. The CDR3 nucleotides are TGTGCCAGCAGTTTACTGGGGAGGGGGCCTGAAGCTTTCTTT. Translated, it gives CASSLLGRGPEAFF.

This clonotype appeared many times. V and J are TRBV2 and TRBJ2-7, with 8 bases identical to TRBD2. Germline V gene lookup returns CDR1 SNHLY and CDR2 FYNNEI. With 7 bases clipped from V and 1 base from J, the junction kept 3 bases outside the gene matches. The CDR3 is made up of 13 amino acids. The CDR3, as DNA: TGTGCCAGCACCAGCGGGAGATCCTACGAGCAGTACTTC. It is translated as CASTSGRSYEQYF. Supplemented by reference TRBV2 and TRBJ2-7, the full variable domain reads EPEVTQTPSHQVTQMGQEVILRCVPISNHLYFYWYRQILGQKVEFLVSFYNNEISEKSEIFDDQFSVERPDGSNFTLKIRSTKLEDSAMYFCASTSGRSYEQYFGPGTRLTVT.

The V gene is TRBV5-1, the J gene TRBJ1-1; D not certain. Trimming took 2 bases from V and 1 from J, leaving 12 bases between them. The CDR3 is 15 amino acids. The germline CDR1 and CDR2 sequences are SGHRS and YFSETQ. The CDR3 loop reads CASSLRQTSNTEAFF. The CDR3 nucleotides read TGCGCCAGCAGCTTACGCCAAACCTCGAACACTGAAGCTTTCTTT.

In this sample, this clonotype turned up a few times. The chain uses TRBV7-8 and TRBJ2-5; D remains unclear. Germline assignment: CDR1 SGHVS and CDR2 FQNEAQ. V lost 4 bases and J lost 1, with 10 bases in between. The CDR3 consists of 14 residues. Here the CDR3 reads CASSSPWAQETQYF. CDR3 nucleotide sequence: TGTGCCAGCAGCTCCCCGTGGGCCCAAGAGACCCAGTACTTC.

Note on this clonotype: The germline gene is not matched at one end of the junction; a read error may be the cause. The CDR3 DNA follows: TGTGCCACCAGCCCCGCGGGGGCTGGCAATCAGCCCCAGCAATTT. Amino acids: CATSPAGAGNQPQQF. The gene calls are TRBV24-1 and TRBJ1-5; D might be TRBD1 (6 bases). Germline-derived CDR1 and CDR2 are KGHDR and SFDVKD. The CDR3 contains 15 residues.

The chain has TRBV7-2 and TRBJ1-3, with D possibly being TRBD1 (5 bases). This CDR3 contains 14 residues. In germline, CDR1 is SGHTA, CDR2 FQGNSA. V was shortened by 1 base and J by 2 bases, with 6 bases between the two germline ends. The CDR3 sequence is CASSLGQPGNTIYF. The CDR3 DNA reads TGTGCCAGCAGCTTAGGACAGCCTGGAAACACCATATATTTT. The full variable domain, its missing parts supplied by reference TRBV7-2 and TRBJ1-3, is GAGVSQSPSNKVTEKGKDVELRCDPISGHTALYWYRQSLGQGLEFLIYFQGNSAPDKSGLPSDRFSAERTGGSVSTLTIQRTQQEDSAVYLCASSLGQPGNTIYFGEGSWLTVV.

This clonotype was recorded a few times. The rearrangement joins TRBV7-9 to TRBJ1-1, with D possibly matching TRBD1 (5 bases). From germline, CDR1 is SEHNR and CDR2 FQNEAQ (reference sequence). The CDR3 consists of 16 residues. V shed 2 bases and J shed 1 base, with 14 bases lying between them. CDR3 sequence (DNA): TGTGCCAGCAGCTTATTCCAGGGTCCCCCGAACACTGAAGCTTTCTTT. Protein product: CASSLFQGPPNTEAFF.

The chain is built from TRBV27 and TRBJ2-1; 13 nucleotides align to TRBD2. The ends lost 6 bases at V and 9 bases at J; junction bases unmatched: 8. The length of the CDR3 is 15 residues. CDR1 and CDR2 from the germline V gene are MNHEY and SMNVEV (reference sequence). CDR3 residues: CASRALAGGPGEQFF. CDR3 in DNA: TGTGCCAGCAGGGCACTAGCGGGAGGGCCTGGTGAGCAGTTCTTC.

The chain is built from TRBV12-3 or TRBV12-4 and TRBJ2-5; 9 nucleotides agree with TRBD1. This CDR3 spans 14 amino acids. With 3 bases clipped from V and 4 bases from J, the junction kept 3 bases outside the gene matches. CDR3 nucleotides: TGTGCCAGCAGTTTGGGACAGGGTGGAGAGACCCAGTACTTC. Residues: CASSLGQGGETQYF.

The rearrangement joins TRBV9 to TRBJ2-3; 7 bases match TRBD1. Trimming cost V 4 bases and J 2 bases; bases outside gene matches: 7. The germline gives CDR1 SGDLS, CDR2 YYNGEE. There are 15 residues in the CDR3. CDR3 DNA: TGTGCCAGCAGCATACGGGACAGTAACACAGATACGCAGTATTTT. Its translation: CASSIRDSNTDTQYF.

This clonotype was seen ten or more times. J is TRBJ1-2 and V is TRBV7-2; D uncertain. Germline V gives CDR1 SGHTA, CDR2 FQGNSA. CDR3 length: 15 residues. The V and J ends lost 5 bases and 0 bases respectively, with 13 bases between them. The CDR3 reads CASSPAGLSNYGYTF. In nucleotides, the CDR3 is TGTGCCAGCAGCCCGGCCGGCCTCTCTAACTATGGCTACACCTTC.

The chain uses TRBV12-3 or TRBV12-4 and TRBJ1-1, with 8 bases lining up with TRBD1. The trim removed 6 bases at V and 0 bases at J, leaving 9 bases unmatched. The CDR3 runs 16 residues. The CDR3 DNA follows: TGTGCCAGCAGGTCGGGACAGGTCCTCATGAACACTGAAGCTTTCTTT. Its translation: CASRSGQVLMNTEAFF.

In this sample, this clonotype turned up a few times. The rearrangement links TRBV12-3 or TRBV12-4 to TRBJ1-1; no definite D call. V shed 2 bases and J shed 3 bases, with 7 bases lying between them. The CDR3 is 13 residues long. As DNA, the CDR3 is TGTGCCAGCAGTTTAATAGGGTACACTGAAGCTTTCTTT. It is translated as CASSLIGYTEAFF.